This T cell receptor (beta chain) was documented in a study of Graves' ophthalmopathy and Graves' hyperthyroidism. Amplification targeted the TCR beta CDR3 regions, with RNA transcripts as the source material. First-round RT-PCR with HTBI primers preceded a second-round multiplex PCR. TCRdb called the multiplex PCR reads again in MiXCR, with one record for every CDR3 protein. The sample carries roughly 400,000 distinct CDR3 sequences, about a sixth recorded once. Findings and limits, study-wide: Classification of ophthalmopathy versus stable hyperthyroidism by a 13-signature model yielded 85% to 90% sensitivity and just over 80% specificity.

As regards this clonotype: Antigen: not known.

The clonotype comes from an adult woman with stable Graves' hyperthyroidism. The material sequenced was peripheral blood.

CDR3 nucleotides: TGTGCCAGCAGCCCAGGGGGGTTCTGGGAGCAGTACTTC. This sequence encodes CASSPGGFWEQYF. The V gene is TRBV27, the J gene TRBJ2-7; D is possibly TRBD1 (7 bases). CDR3 length equals 13 residues. Trimming pared 6 bases from V and 7 bases from J, leaving 16 bases between. The germline CDR1 and CDR2 sequences are MNHEY and SMNVEV (reference sequence).